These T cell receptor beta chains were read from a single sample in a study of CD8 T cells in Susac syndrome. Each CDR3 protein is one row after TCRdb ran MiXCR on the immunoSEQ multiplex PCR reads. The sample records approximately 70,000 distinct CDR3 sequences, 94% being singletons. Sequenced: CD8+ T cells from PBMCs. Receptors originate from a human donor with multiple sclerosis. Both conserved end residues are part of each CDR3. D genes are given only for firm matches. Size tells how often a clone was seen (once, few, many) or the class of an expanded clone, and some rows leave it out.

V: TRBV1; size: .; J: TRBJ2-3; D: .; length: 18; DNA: TGCACCAGCAGCCAAGATGGCGGGGACGGAATCGACACAGATACGCAGTATTTT; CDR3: CTSSQDGGDGIDTDTQYF
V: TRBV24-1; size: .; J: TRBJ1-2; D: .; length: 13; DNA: TGTGCCACCAGTGACTACAGGGAGTATGGCTACACCTTC; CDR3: CATSDYREYGYTF
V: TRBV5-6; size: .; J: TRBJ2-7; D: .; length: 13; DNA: TGTGCCAGCAGCTTTACCTCGGCCGACGAGCAGTACTTC; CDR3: CASSFTSADEQYF
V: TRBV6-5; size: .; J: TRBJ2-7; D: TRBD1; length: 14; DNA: TGTGCCAGCAGTTACCAGGGGGCGCGGAACGAGCAGTACTTC; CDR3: CASSYQGARNEQYF
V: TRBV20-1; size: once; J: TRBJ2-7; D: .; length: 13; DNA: TGCAGTGCTGGGGACCGTAAGCTTTACGAGCAGTACTTC; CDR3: CSAGDRKLYEQYF
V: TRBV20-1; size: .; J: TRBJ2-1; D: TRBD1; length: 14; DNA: TGCAGTGCTAGTACGGGACAGGATCACAATGAGCAGTTCTTC; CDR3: CSASTGQDHNEQFF
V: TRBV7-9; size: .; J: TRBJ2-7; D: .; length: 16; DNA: TGTGCCAGCAGCCACTGGGGGCTTTTGGGGTCCTACGAGCAGTACTTC; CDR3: CASSHWGLLGSYEQYF
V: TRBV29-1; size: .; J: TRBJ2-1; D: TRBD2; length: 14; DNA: TGCAGCGTAATCAGCGGGAGGTCCTACAATGAGCAGTTCTTC; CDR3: CSVISGRSYNEQFF
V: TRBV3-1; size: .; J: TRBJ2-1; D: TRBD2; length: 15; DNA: TGTGCCAGCAGCCAAGATCTCGCGGGGGACAATGAGCAGTTCTTC; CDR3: CASSQDLAGDNEQFF
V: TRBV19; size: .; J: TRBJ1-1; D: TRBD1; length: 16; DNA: TGTGCCAGTTTGGGGGGGACAGTTACTATGAACACTGAAGCTTTCTTT; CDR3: CASLGGTVTMNTEAFF
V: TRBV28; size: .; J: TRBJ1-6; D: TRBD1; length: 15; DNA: TGTGCCAGCAGTTCGGGCAGGGGGTCAGGTTCACCCCTCCACTTT; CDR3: CASSSGRGSGSPLHF
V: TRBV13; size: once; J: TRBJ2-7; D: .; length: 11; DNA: TGTGCCAGCAGCTTAATGGGGGAGCAGTACTTC; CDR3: CASSLMGEQYF
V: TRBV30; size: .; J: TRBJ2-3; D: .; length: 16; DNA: TGTGCCTGGAGTGAAGGTCGGGGGGCGCGCACAGATACGCAGTATTTT; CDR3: CAWSEGRGARTDTQYF
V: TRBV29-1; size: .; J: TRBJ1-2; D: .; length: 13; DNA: TGCAGCGTCGTAACAGGGATAGGGGATGGCTACACCTTC; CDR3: CSVVTGIGDGYTF
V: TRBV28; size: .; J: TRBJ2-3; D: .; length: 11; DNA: TGTGCCAGCACCTGGGGAGATACGCAGTATTTT; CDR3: CASTWGDTQYF
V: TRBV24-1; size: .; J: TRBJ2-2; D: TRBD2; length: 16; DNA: TGTGCCACCAGTGAACCCGGGACTAGCAACACCGGGGAGCTGTTTTTT; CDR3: CATSEPGTSNTGELFF
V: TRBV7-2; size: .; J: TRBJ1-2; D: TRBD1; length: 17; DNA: TGTGCCAGCAGCTTAGCTCGGCCGACAGGGACCGTCTATGGCTACACCTTC; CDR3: CASSLARPTGTVYGYTF
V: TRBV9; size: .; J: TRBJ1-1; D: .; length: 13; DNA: TGTGCCAGCAGCGTAGGGGGCGGGGATGAAGTTTTCTTT; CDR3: CASSVGGGDEVFF
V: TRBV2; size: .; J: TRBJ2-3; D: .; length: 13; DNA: TGTGCCAGCAGTGACAGGGGCACAGATACGCAGTATTTT; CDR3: CASSDRGTDTQYF
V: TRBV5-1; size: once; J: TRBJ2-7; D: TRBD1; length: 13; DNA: TGCGCCAGCAGGGGACAGGCGGAATACGAGCAGTACTTC; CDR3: CASRGQAEYEQYF
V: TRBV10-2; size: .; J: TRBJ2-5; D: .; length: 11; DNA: TGCGCCAGCAGGGGTCGGGAGACCCAGTACTTC; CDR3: CASRGRETQYF
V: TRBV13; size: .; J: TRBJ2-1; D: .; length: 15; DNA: TGTGCCAGCAGCTCGGGGACCAGCCAGTCAAATGAGCAGTTCTTC; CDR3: CASSSGTSQSNEQFF
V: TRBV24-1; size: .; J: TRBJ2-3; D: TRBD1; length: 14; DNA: TGTGCCACCAGTGTGACAGGGAGCACAGATACGCAGTATTTT; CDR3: CATSVTGSTDTQYF
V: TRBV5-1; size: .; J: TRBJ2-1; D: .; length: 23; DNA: TGCGCCAGCAGCTTACCCCGGGACTCAGGCTCCCGGCCCGTAAAAAGCTCCTACAATGAGCAGTTCTTC; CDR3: CASSLPRDSGSRPVKSSYNEQFF
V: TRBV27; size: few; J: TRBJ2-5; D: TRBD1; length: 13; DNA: TGTGCCAGCAGTCAGACAGGGGAAGAGACCCAGTACTTC; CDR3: CASSQTGEETQYF
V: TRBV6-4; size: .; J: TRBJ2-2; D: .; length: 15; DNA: TGTGCCAGCAGTGACTCGAATTTTCACACCGGGGAGCTGTTTTTT; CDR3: CASSDSNFHTGELFF
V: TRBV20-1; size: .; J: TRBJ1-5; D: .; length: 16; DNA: TGCAGTGCTAGCCCACGGCAAGCCTTTAGCAATCAGCCCCAGCATTTT; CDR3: CSASPRQAFSNQPQHF
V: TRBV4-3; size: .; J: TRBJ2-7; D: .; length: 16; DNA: TGCGCCAGCAGCCAAGATATGACGGCCGCTATTTACGAGCAGTACTTC; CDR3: CASSQDMTAAIYEQYF
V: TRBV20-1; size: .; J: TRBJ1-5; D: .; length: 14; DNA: TGCAGTGCTAGTGAAGTTTACAACAATCAGCCCCAGCATTTT; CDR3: CSASEVYNNQPQHF
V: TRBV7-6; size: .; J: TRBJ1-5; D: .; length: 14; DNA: TGTGCCAGCAGCTTAGGAGGCGGGAGTCAGCCCCAGCATTTT; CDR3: CASSLGGGSQPQHF
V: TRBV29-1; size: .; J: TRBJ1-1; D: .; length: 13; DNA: TGCAGCGTTGACGGCGGATGGAACACTGAAGCTTTCTTT; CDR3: CSVDGGWNTEAFF
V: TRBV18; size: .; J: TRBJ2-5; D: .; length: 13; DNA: TGTGCCAGCTCACCACCGGAAGAAGAGACCCAGTACTTC; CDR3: CASSPPEEETQYF
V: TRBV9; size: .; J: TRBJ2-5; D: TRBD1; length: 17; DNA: TGTGCCAGCAGCGCAGGGTCGGGGACAGGGGGCTTGGAGACCCAGTACTTC; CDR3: CASSAGSGTGGLETQYF
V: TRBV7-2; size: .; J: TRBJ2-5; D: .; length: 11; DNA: TGTGCCAGCAGCTCAGTAGAGACCCAGTACTTC; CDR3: CASSSVETQYF
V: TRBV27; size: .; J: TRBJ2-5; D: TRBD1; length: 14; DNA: TGTGCCAGCAGTTGGGGACAGGGGGGAGAGACCCAGTACTTC; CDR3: CASSWGQGGETQYF
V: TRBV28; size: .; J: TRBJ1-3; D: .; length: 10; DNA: TGTGCCAGCAGTTTGTGCACCATATATTTT; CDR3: CASSLCTIYF
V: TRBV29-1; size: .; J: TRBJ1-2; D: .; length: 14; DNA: TGCAGCGTTGAAAAGGAGGAGCTTAACTATGGCTACACCTTC; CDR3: CSVEKEELNYGYTF
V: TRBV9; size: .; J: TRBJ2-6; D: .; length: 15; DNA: TGTGCCAGCAGCTCAAAGTTAGGCGGGGCCAACGTCCTGACTTTC; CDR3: CASSSKLGGANVLTF
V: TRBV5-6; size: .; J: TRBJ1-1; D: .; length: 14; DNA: TGTGCCAGCAGGCCTTCGACAGGGAACACTGAAGCTTTCTTT; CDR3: CASRPSTGNTEAFF
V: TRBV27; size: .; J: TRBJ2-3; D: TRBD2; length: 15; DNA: TGTGCCAGCAGTCCGACTAGCGGGAGGACAGATACGCAGTATTTT; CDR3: CASSPTSGRTDTQYF
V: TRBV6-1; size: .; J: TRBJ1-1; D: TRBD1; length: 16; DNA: TGTGCCAGCAGTGAGGAGGATGGACAGGGAGGACCTGAAGCTTTCTTT; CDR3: CASSEEDGQGGPEAFF
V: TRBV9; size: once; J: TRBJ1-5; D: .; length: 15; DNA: TGTGCCAGCAGCGTAGTACCGAGTAGCGAAGGGCCCCAGCATTTT; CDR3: CASSVVPSSEGPQHF
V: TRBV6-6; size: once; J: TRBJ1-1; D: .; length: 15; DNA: TGTGCCAGCAGTTACGTCGGGACCCCCGGGACTGAAGCTTTCTTT; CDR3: CASSYVGTPGTEAFF
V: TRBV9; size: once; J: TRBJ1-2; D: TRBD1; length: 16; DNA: TGTGCCAGCAGCGGGGGATGGACAGGAATCGGCTATGGCTACACCTTC; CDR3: CASSGGWTGIGYGYTF
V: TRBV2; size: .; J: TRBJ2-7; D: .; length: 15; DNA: TGTGCCAGCAGCCCCAGGACAGCGCTCTCCTACGAGCAGTACTTC; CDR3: CASSPRTALSYEQYF
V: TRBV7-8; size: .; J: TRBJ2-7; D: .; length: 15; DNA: TGTGCCAGCAGCTTAGGTACTGGACAGACCTACGAGCAGTACTTC; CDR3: CASSLGTGQTYEQYF
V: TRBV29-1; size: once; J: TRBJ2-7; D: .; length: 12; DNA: TGCAGCGTTGAAGTGGGGGGACCCGAGCAGTACTTC; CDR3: CSVEVGGPEQYF
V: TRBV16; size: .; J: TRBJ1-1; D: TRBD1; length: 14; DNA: TGTGCCAGCAGTCCGACAGGGGTTGACACTGAAGCTTTCTTT; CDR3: CASSPTGVDTEAFF
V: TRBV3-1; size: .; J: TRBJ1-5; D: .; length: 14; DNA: TGTGCCAGCAGCCAGGACGGATACAATCAGCCCCAGCATTTT; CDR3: CASSQDGYNQPQHF
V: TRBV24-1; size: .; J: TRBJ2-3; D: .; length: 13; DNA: TGTGCCACCATGCGGGCTCCCACAGATACGCAGTATTTT; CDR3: CATMRAPTDTQYF
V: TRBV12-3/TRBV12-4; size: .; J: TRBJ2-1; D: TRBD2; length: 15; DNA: TGTGCCAGCAGTATGGATACGGGAGGGCCAAAGGAGCAGTTCTTC; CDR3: CASSMDTGGPKEQFF
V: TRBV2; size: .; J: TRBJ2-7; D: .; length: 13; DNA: TGTGCCAGCACTAGGGGAGAGACCTACGAGCAGTACTTC; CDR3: CASTRGETYEQYF
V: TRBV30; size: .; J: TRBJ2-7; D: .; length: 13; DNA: TGTGCCTGGAGCGGGCAGGGGGGTTACGAGCAGTACTTC; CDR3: CAWSGQGGYEQYF